This TCR beta chain came from a study of blood T cell repertoires in COVID-19. V gave up 3 bases and J gave up 6 bases, with 6 bases separating them. In germline, CDR1 is SGHTA, CDR2 FQGNSA. The CDR3 is 12 residues long. Generated by immunoSEQ multiplex PCR, the TCRdb table keeps only in-frame clones and is missing some. The repertoire holds approximately 150,000 clones, with around 80% as singletons. The V gene is TRBV7-2, the J gene TRBJ1-5; D might be TRBD1 (6 bases). The TCR sequence derives from a woman over 75 with acute or convalescent COVID-19. Sequencing was carried out using peripheral blood. For the CDR3, the DNA is TGTGCCAGCAGCTTCAGGGGTCAGCCCCAGCATTTT. This gives the protein CASSFRGQPQHF.